This T cell receptor (beta chain) was recorded in a study of blood T cell repertoires in COVID-19. About the study: Sites across the United States, Italy and Spain contributed samples from acute and convalescent COVID-19. The analysed material was cDNA or gDNA that came from T cells, B-cell-depleted T cells, or PBMCs.

CDR1 and CDR2 (germline): SGHVS, FNYEAQ. Deletions cut 0 bases from V and 1 base from J, with 6 bases between. CDR3 size: 15 residues. The cohort comprised adults aged about 18 to 100 years residing in 20 to 30 US areas. Cohort placement rested on clinical history that participants reported themselves. Sequencing used immunoSEQ multiplex PCR; TCRdb keeps in-frame clones, though not all of them. The sample holds 230,000 or so clones, 88% seen once. The receptor's source is a woman aged 45-59 years with acute COVID-19. Sequenced: PBMCs or T cells enriched from blood (not recorded which). This rearrangement joins TRBV7-6 to TRBJ2-2; no clear D. CDR3 residues: CASSLAALNTGELFF. The CDR3 DNA reads TGTGCCAGCAGCTTAGCAGCTTTGAACACCGGGGAGCTGTTTTTT.